A selection of T cell receptor beta chains follows, all from one sample in a study of blood T cell repertoires in COVID-19. This table comes from immunoSEQ multiplex PCR, and its TCRdb copy is limited to in-frame clones, with some not included. The sample holds some 180,000 clones, around 90% seen once. Sequencing was done on a sample of peripheral blood. These receptors came from a man aged 55-75 years with active or convalescent COVID-19. The CDR3 runs from the conserved cysteine through the conserved F or W. A D gene is named only where the DNA matches it firmly. Where a row states a size, it is once, few, many or the class of an expanded clone; other rows omit it.

clone_size: -
j_call: TRBJ2-2
d_call: -
v_call: TRBV10-1
cdr3_aa: CASSVGMTGNTGELFF
cdr3_nt: TGCGCCAGCAGTGTGGGGATGACAGGCAACACCGGGGAGCTGTTTTTT

clone_size: -
j_call: TRBJ1-2
d_call: TRBD1
v_call: TRBV12-5
cdr3_aa: CASGLVLQRGQLYGYTF
cdr3_nt: TGTGCTAGTGGTTTGGTCCTCCAGAGGGGGCAGCTCTATGGCTACACCTTC

clone_size: -
j_call: TRBJ1-5
d_call: TRBD1
v_call: TRBV19
cdr3_aa: CASSDRVGNQPQHF
cdr3_nt: TGTGCCAGTAGTGACAGGGTTGGAAATCAGCCCCAGCATTTT

clone_size: -
j_call: TRBJ2-5
d_call: TRBD1
v_call: TRBV5-1
cdr3_aa: CASSQGQPRETQYF
cdr3_nt: TGCGCCAGCAGCCAGGGACAGCCTCGAGAGACCCAGTACTTC

clone_size: once
j_call: TRBJ1-3
d_call: -
v_call: TRBV9
cdr3_aa: CASSLTEGGFGGNTIYF
cdr3_nt: TGTGCCAGCAGCCTAACCGAGGGGGGGTTCGGTGGAAACACCATATATTTT

clone_size: -
j_call: TRBJ2-1
d_call: -
v_call: TRBV5-4
cdr3_aa: CASSFGGGQVSYNEQFF
cdr3_nt: TGTGCCAGCAGCTTTGGGGGGGGACAGGTGAGCTACAATGAGCAGTTCTTC

clone_size: -
j_call: TRBJ1-1
d_call: TRBD1
v_call: TRBV14
cdr3_aa: CASSLLQGEAFF
cdr3_nt: TGTGCCAGCAGCCTCCTACAGGGGGAAGCTTTCTTT

clone_size: -
j_call: TRBJ1-1
d_call: -
v_call: TRBV7-9
cdr3_aa: CASSPRGNTEAFF
cdr3_nt: TGTGCCAGCAGCCCCCGGGGGAACACTGAAGCTTTCTTT

clone_size: -
j_call: TRBJ1-5
d_call: -
v_call: TRBV5-1
cdr3_aa: CASSEQGYSNQPQHF
cdr3_nt: TGCGCCAGCAGCGAACAGGGTTATAGCAATCAGCCCCAGCATTTT

clone_size: -
j_call: TRBJ2-2
d_call: TRBD2
v_call: TRBV19
cdr3_aa: CASSRAGGRTGELFF
cdr3_nt: TGTGCCAGTAGTAGGGCGGGGGGTCGCACCGGGGAGCTGTTTTTT

clone_size: -
j_call: TRBJ2-2
d_call: -
v_call: TRBV11-2
cdr3_aa: CASSQGLNTGELFF
cdr3_nt: TGTGCCAGCAGCCAGGGGTTGAACACCGGGGAGCTGTTTTTT

clone_size: -
j_call: TRBJ1-2
d_call: -
v_call: TRBV11-2
cdr3_aa: CASSLSGTNYGYTF
cdr3_nt: TGTGCCAGCAGCCTATCAGGGACAAACTATGGCTACACCTTC

clone_size: once
j_call: TRBJ2-1
d_call: -
v_call: TRBV4-2
cdr3_aa: CASSQAVSGIGNEQFF
cdr3_nt: TGTGCCAGCAGCCAAGCGGTGTCAGGGATCGGCAATGAGCAGTTCTTC

clone_size: -
j_call: TRBJ2-3
d_call: TRBD2
v_call: TRBV2
cdr3_aa: CASSEQTSGGTDTQYF
cdr3_nt: TGTGCCAGCAGTGAACAGACTAGCGGGGGCACAGATACGCAGTATTTT

clone_size: -
j_call: TRBJ1-5
d_call: -
v_call: TRBV3-1/TRBV3-2
cdr3_aa: CASSQGGSDSNQPQHF
cdr3_nt: TGTGCCAGCAGCCAAGGTGGTTCAGATAGCAATCAGCCCCAGCATTTT

clone_size: -
j_call: TRBJ1-1
d_call: TRBD1
v_call: TRBV24-1
cdr3_aa: CATRKGQGVNTEAFF
cdr3_nt: TGTGCCACTAGGAAGGGACAGGGGGTGAACACTGAAGCTTTCTTT

clone_size: -
j_call: TRBJ2-7
d_call: TRBD1
v_call: TRBV11-2
cdr3_aa: CASSFRPPGQGIGEQYF
cdr3_nt: TGTGCCAGCAGCTTCCGGCCCCCCGGACAGGGAATTGGCGAGCAGTACTTC

clone_size: -
j_call: TRBJ2-7
d_call: TRBD1
v_call: TRBV27
cdr3_aa: CASSSPDREAQYF
cdr3_nt: TGTGCCAGCAGTTCCCCGGACAGGGAGGCGCAGTACTTC

clone_size: -
j_call: TRBJ2-3
d_call: TRBD2
v_call: TRBV19
cdr3_aa: CASSMSAGVADTQYF
cdr3_nt: TGTGCCAGTAGTATGTCAGCGGGGGTAGCAGATACGCAGTATTTT

clone_size: -
j_call: TRBJ1-5
d_call: -
v_call: TRBV4-1
cdr3_aa: CASSQEEAQPQHF
cdr3_nt: TGCGCCAGCAGCCAAGAAGAGGCTCAGCCCCAGCATTTT

clone_size: once
j_call: TRBJ2-2
d_call: TRBD1
v_call: TRBV29-1
cdr3_aa: CSVGTGKAGELFF
cdr3_nt: TGCAGCGTAGGGACAGGCAAGGCCGGGGAGCTGTTTTTT

clone_size: -
j_call: TRBJ2-5
d_call: -
v_call: TRBV4-1
cdr3_aa: CASSQESTEGTQETQYF
cdr3_nt: TGCGCCAGCAGCCAAGAGAGCACGGAGGGGACCCAAGAGACCCAGTACTTC

clone_size: -
j_call: TRBJ2-3
d_call: -
v_call: TRBV5-1
cdr3_aa: CASSFGTDTQYF
cdr3_nt: TGCGCCAGCAGCTTCGGCACAGATACGCAGTATTTT

clone_size: -
j_call: TRBJ1-1
d_call: -
v_call: TRBV5-5
cdr3_aa: CASSLAAQLNTEAFF
cdr3_nt: TGTGCCAGCAGCTTGGCCGCACAGCTGAACACTGAAGCTTTCTTT

clone_size: once
j_call: TRBJ2-1
d_call: TRBD1
v_call: TRBV7-9
cdr3_aa: CASSLLRDRVYNEQFF
cdr3_nt: TGTGCCAGCAGCTTATTGCGGGACAGGGTCTACAATGAGCAGTTCTTC

clone_size: -
j_call: TRBJ1-2
d_call: -
v_call: TRBV2
cdr3_aa: CASSEEGGYTF
cdr3_nt: TGTGCCAGCAGTGAGGAGGGTGGCTACACCTTC

clone_size: -
j_call: TRBJ1-5
d_call: -
v_call: TRBV30
cdr3_aa: CAWGTSNQPQHF
cdr3_nt: TGTGCCTGGGGGACAAGCAATCAGCCCCAGCATTTT